Shown below are 24 T cell receptor beta chains from a single sample sequenced in a study of cytomegalovirus exposure and HLA in healthy donors. The table came from immunoSEQ multiplex PCR; TCRdb's copy has only in-frame clones and leaves some out. The sample yields some 60,000 clones, around 96% seen once. Sequencing used PBMCs. Every receptor here comes from a man between 18 and 35 years old in good health and CMV-seronegative.

The gene calls are TRBV28 and TRBJ2-7; 7 nucleotides align to TRBD2. Germline assignment: CDR1 MDHEN and CDR2 SYDVKM. The CDR3 is 14 residues long. The J segment lost 3 bases and the V segment lost 5 bases, leaving 7 bases of the junction unmatched. The CDR3 reads CASSPAGEIYEQYF. CDR3 in DNA: TGTGCCAGCAGTCCCGCGGGGGAAATCTACGAGCAGTACTTC. Together with reference TRBV28 and TRBJ2-7, the CDR3 gives the full variable domain: DVKVTQSSRYLVKRTGEKVFLECVQDMDHENMFWYRQDPGLGLRLIYFSYDVKMKEKGDIPEGYSVSREKKERFSLILESASTNQTSMYLCASSPAGEIYEQYFGPGTRLTVT.

The CDR3 spells CASSERQTNEQFF. The CDR3 DNA reads as TGTGCCAGCAGCGAACGACAGACCAATGAGCAGTTCTTC. The chain has TRBV7-9 and TRBJ2-1; weak D call: TRBD1 (5 bases). V shed 5 bases and J shed 6 bases, with 11 bases lying between them. The CDR3 contains 13 residues. Looked up from germline, CDR1 is SEHNR and CDR2 is FQNEAQ (reference sequence). The entire variable domain, with the rest obtained from reference TRBV7-9 and TRBJ2-1, is as follows: DTGVSQNPRHKITKRGQNVTFRCDPISEHNRLYWYRQTLGQGPEFLTYFQNEAQLEKSRLLSDRFSAERPKGSFSTLEIQRTEQGDSAMYLCASSERQTNEQFFGPGTRLTVL.

A single count supports this clone. The CDR3 loop is CASKSGGVLRREQYF. CDR3 coding DNA: TGTGCCAGCAAGTCGGGAGGGGTCCTACGGAGGGAGCAGTACTTC. The rearrangement links TRBV6-1 to TRBJ2-7, with TRBD2 matching 8 bases. V lost 7 bases to trimming and J lost 7 bases; unmatched junction nucleotides: 15. The CDR3 totals 15 residues. Germline V CDR1 and CDR2: MNHNS, SASEGT.

This clone was recorded only once. V is TRBV30 and J is TRBJ2-7; 9 bases fit TRBD1. V was pared by 3 bases and J by 6 bases, with 12 bases of the junction left unmatched. CDR3 length equals 15 residues. Germline V gene data show CDR1 as GTSNPN and CDR2 as SVGIG (reference sequence). The CDR3 spells CAWRETGTGKFEQYF. For the CDR3, the DNA is TGTGCCTGGAGAGAGACCGGGACAGGGAAATTCGAGCAGTACTTC.

V gene TRBV4-3 combines with J gene TRBJ2-7; the match to TRBD2 covers 8 bases. Germline CDR1 LGHNA, CDR2 YSLEER. The length of the CDR3 is 15 residues. The V and J ends lost 1 base and 0 bases, in that order; junction bases with no gene match: 2. The CDR3 DNA follows: TGCGCCAGCAGCCAAGTAGCGGGGAGCTCCTACGAGCAGTACTTC. Protein product: CASSQVAGSSYEQYF.

This clone is a singleton in its sample. The chain combines TRBV28 with TRBJ2-2; 8 nucleotides match TRBD1. Germline CDR1 reads MDHEN; CDR2 reads SYDVKM. Trimming at V came to 8 bases and at J to 2 bases, leaving 7 bases not matched to a gene. The CDR3 loop spans 15 amino acids. Written as DNA, the CDR3 is TGTGCCAGCGCCTGGACAGGGAGAAACACCGGGGAGCTGTTTTTT. Translated, it gives CASAWTGRNTGELFF.

This chain connects TRBV6-5 to TRBJ1-4; 9 nucleotides align to TRBD1. J lost 8 bases, V lost 5 bases, and 6 bases had no gene match. The CDR3 is made up of 14 amino acids. CDR1 and CDR2 (germline): MNHEY, SVGAGI. CDR3 residues: CASSGTGKREKLFF. In DNA form, the CDR3 reads TGTGCCAGCAGTGGGACAGGGAAACGCGAAAAACTGTTTTTT.

The chain recombines TRBV7-2 with TRBJ2-1, with TRBD1 matching over 9 bases. Looked up from germline, CDR1 is SGHTA and CDR2 is FQGNSA. The CDR3 totals 15 residues. Trimming took 5 bases from V and 9 from J; bases not matched to a gene: 11. This CDR3 reads CASSPGTGRLSEQFF. For the CDR3, the DNA is TGTGCCAGCAGCCCCGGGACAGGGCGGCTAAGTGAGCAGTTCTTC.

The chain employs TRBV29-1 and TRBJ2-5, with a weak D call TRBD2 (5 bases). V lost 4 bases and J 3 bases, leaving 9 bases between the germline ends. CDR1 and CDR2 from the germline V gene are SQVTM and ANQGSEA. CDR3 size: 12 residues. CDR3 loop: CSVVAAEETQYF. DNA for the CDR3: TGCAGCGTTGTTGCAGCGGAAGAGACCCAGTACTTC.

The chain recombines TRBV15 with TRBJ2-7; 11 bases align to TRBD2. V shed 3 bases and J 1 base; nucleotides not matched to a gene: 5. The germline CDR1 and CDR2 sequences are LNHNV and YYDKDF (reference sequence). The CDR3 is made up of 16 amino acids. CDR3 in DNA: TGTGCCACCAGCAGTACTAGCGGGAGTAGGTCCTACGAGCAGTACTTC. As protein: CATSSTSGSRSYEQYF. The entire variable domain, with the rest obtained from reference TRBV15 and TRBJ2-7, is as follows: DAMVIQNPRYQVTQFGKPVTLSCSQTLNHNVMYWYQQKSSQAPKLLFHYYDKDFNNEADTPDNFQSRRPNTSFCFLDIRSPGLGDTAMYLCATSSTSGSRSYEQYFGPGTRLTVT.

The chain employs TRBV7-6 and TRBJ2-3; TRBD2 agrees at 7 bases. CDR1 and CDR2 from the germline V gene are SGHVS and FNYEAQ. With V trimmed by 3 bases and J by 0 bases, 6 bases remained unmatched. The CDR3 extends over 16 amino acids. The CDR3 nucleotides are TGTGCCAGCAGCTTCCCTAGCGGCGCTAGCACAGATACGCAGTATTTT. The encoded protein is CASSFPSGASTDTQYF.

The chain recombines TRBV6-1 with TRBJ2-3; TRBD2 might be the D (7 bases). Trimming pared 8 bases from V and 2 bases from J, leaving 11 bases between. The CDR3 contains 13 residues. In germline, CDR1 is MNHNS, CDR2 SASEGT. The CDR3 DNA is TGTGCCAGCGGTCGGGGGGCCACAGATACGCAGTATTTT. Protein sequence: CASGRGATDTQYF.

The CDR3, as DNA: TGTGCCATCAGGCCCGGCAGGGGGTGGACCGGGGAGCTGTTTTTT. Translated: CAIRPGRGWTGELFF. The chain recombines TRBV10-3 with TRBJ2-2; 7 bases fit TRBD1. The germline V gene has CDR1 ENHRY and CDR2 SYGVKD. With 6 bases clipped from V and 5 bases from J, the junction kept 9 bases outside the gene matches. CDR3 length equals 15 residues.

This clone was seen only once. This rearrangement joins TRBV11-2 to TRBJ2-1; D remains unclear. This CDR3 region has 16 residues. V lost 4 bases and J 0 bases, leaving 13 bases between the germline ends. Germline lookup yields CDR1 SGHAT and CDR2 FQNNGV. This chain's CDR3 is CASSSAVRYSYNEQFF. The CDR3 nucleotides are TGTGCCAGCAGCTCCGCTGTCAGGTACTCCTACAATGAGCAGTTCTTC.

The gene calls are TRBV2 and TRBJ2-7; 7 positions agree with TRBD1. Losses at the gene ends were 5 bases for V and 3 bases for J; bases not matched to a gene: 10. The CDR3 is 15 amino acids. From germline, CDR1 is SNHLY and CDR2 FYNNEI. In DNA, the CDR3 is TGTGCCAGCAGTACTTTACCGGGACAGTACTACGAGCAGTACTTC. It codes for CASSTLPGQYYEQYF.

The chain carries TRBV30 and TRBJ1-1, with a tentative D call TRBD1 (6 bases). This CDR3 is built from 13 residues. The V gene's germline CDR1 is GTSNPN and CDR2 SVGIG (reference sequence). Trimming shortened V by 2 bases and J by 7 bases, and 14 bases separated the two germline ends. Here the CDR3 reads CAWSPTRGIEAFF. Written as DNA, the CDR3 is TGTGCCTGGAGTCCAACCAGGGGAATTGAAGCTTTCTTT.

The chain has TRBV4-1 and TRBJ2-1, with D maybe TRBD2 (5 bases). The CDR3 spans 16 residues. Trimming took 3 bases from V and 8 from J, leaving 20 bases between them. Germline V CDR1 and CDR2: MGHRA, YSYEKL. CDR3 sequence: CASSHHGVGSVDEQFF. The DNA of the CDR3 is TGCGCCAGCAGCCACCACGGAGTTGGTAGCGTCGATGAGCAGTTCTTC.

The rearrangement links TRBV29-1 to TRBJ1-3; 10 bases map to TRBD1. The length of the CDR3 is 15 residues. Losses at the gene ends were 1 base for V and 0 bases for J; bases not matched to a gene: 0. Germline CDR1 SQVTM, CDR2 ANQGSEA. This CDR3 is CSVEGTGGSGNTIYF. The DNA for the CDR3 is TGCAGCGTTGAAGGGACAGGGGGCTCTGGAAACACCATATATTTT.

A single count supports this clone. The chain joins TRBV7-2 to TRBJ1-3; 8 bases are shared with TRBD1. The CDR3 covers 16 residues. J lost 1 base, V lost 1 base, and 3 bases had no gene match. From germline, CDR1 is SGHTA and CDR2 FQGNSA. The CDR3 spells CASSLEQGGSGNTIYF. CDR3 in DNA: TGTGCCAGCAGCTTAGAACAGGGGGGATCTGGAAACACCATATATTTT.

This rearrangement joins TRBV28 to TRBJ2-7; D is unresolved. CDR1 is MDHEN, CDR2 SYDVKM, per germline. Trimming took 5 bases from V and 2 from J, leaving 7 bases between them. This CDR3 is built from 12 residues. The CDR3 coding sequence is TGTGCCAGCAGTAAAGACACCTACGAGCAGTACTTC. Protein: CASSKDTYEQYF.

The chain carries TRBV28 and TRBJ2-6, with TRBD2 identical over 10 bases. Germline CDR1 MDHEN, CDR2 SYDVKM. This CDR3 is 21 amino acids long. Unmatched junction bases numbered 14, after V lost 2 bases and J lost 1 base. CDR3: CASSLRLLHLAGVSGANVLTF. CDR3 sequence (DNA): TGTGCCAGCAGTTTAAGGCTCCTCCACCTAGCGGGAGTGTCTGGGGCCAACGTCCTGACTTTC.

The V and J genes are TRBV25-1 and TRBJ1-1; no clear D gene. Per germline, CDR1 MGHDK and CDR2 SYGVNS. CDR3 length: 14 residues. Trimming removed 5 bases from V and 5 bases from J, with 15 bases in between. The DNA of the CDR3 is TGTGCCAGCAGTTTCGGACCCGCGGGGACTGAAGCTTTCTTT. Protein product: CASSFGPAGTEAFF.

V and J are TRBV29-1 and TRBJ2-2; TRBD2 matches 11 bases. The CDR3 is 16 amino acids. J was trimmed by 3 bases and V by 6 bases; bases with no gene match: 9. The germline CDR1 and CDR2 sequences are SQVTM and ANQGSEA. The CDR3 nucleotides are TGCAGCGTGAAAGCCGGGACTAGCGGCTACACCGGGGAGCTGTTTTTT. It specifies CSVKAGTSGYTGELFF.

To note about this clone: The same CDR3 is also encoded by other DNA sequences in this sample. This sequence joins TRBV9 and TRBJ2-2, with 10 bases aligning to TRBD1. With V trimmed by 0 bases and J by 6 bases, 2 bases remained unmatched. The CDR3 spans 15 residues. Germline loops: CDR1 SGDLS, CDR2 YYNGEE. This CDR3 is CASSVVGQGAGELFF. The CDR3 coding sequence is TGTGCCAGCAGCGTAGTAGGACAGGGGGCCGGGGAGCTGTTTTTT.